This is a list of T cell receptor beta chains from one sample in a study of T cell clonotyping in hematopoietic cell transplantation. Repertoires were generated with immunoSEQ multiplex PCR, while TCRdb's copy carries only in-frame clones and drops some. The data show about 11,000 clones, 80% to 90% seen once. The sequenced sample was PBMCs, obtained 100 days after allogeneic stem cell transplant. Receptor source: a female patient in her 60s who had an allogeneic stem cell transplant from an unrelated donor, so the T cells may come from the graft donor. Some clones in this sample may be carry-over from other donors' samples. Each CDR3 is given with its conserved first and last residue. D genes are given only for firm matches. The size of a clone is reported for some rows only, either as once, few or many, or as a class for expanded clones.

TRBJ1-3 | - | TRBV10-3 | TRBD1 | TGTGCCATCGGACAGGCTGGAAACACCATATATTTT | CAIGQAGNTIYF
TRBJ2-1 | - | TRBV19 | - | TGTGCCAGTAGTCCCTTAGGGAATGAGCAGTTCTTC | CASSPLGNEQFF
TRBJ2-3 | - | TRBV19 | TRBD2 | TGTGCCAGTAGGATAAGCGGGATACGCACAGATACGCAGTATTTT | CASRISGIRTDTQYF
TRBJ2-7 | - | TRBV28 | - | TGTGCCAGCAGTTCAGGGCCCTACGAGCAGTACTTC | CASSSGPYEQYF
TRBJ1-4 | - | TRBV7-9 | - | TGTGCCAGCAGCTTCAGTTCTCTGCGGAATGAAAAACTGTTTTTT | CASSFSSLRNEKLFF
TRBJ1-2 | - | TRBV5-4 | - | TGTGCCAGCAGCTTGAAAGCGGGGGGCGGCTACACCTTC | CASSLKAGGGYTF
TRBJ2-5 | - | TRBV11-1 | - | TGTGCCAGCAGCCGAGACAGCCAAGAGACCCAGTACTTC | CASSRDSQETQYF
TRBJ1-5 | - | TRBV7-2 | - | TGTGCCAGCAGCCTAGCTCCAGGGATTAGCAATCAGCCCCAGCATTTT | CASSLAPGISNQPQHF
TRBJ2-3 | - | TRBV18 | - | TGTGCCAGCTCAGGGGCCCAGGGGACCGTCGATACGCAGTATTTT | CASSGAQGTVDTQYF
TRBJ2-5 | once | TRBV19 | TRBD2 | TGTGCCAGTAGTGGTGGACTAGCGGGAGTTGAGACCCAGTACTTC | CASSGGLAGVETQYF
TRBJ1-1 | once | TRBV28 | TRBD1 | TGTGCCAGCAGCTCCGGACAGGGCTCGCGGGCTTTCTTT | CASSSGQGSRAFF
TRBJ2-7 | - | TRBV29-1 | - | TGCAGCGTTGAAGTGACTACTACCTACGAGCAGTACTTC | CSVEVTTTYEQYF
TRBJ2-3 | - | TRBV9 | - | TGTGCCAGCAGCGTAGATTGGAGGACAGATACGCAGTATTTT | CASSVDWRTDTQYF
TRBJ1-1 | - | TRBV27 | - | TGTGCCAGCAGTCAATCGTCCGGCCACACTGAAGCTTTCTTT | CASSQSSGHTEAFF
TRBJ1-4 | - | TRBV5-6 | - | TGTGCCAGCAGCTTTGGAACAACTAATGAAAAACTGTTTTTT | CASSFGTTNEKLFF
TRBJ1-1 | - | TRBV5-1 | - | TGCGCCAGCAGCTTGGGGGTCCTTGGGAACACTGAAGCTTTCTTT | CASSLGVLGNTEAFF